The 20 T cell receptor beta chains presented below share a single source sample, sequenced in a study of T-cell reconstitution after alpha-beta-depleted transplantation in children. The TCRbeta library incorporated unique molecular identifiers. TCRdb ran MiXCR on the PCR reads and lists one entry per CDR3 protein. The sample includes just over 950,000 distinct CDR3 sequences, about 26% of them seen just once. Sequenced here: PBMCs, mostly from graft donor cells, sampled 360 days after TCRalphabeta/CD19-depleted stem cell transplant. The receptor set was obtained from a boy under two years old who had a stem cell transplant for SCID, so the T cells may come from the graft donor.

The chain is built from TRBV4-2 and TRBJ2-1, with D unresolved. Germline CDR1 LGHNA, CDR2 YNFKEQ. Trimming took 5 bases from V and 10 from J, leaving 9 bases between them. This CDR3 region has 11 residues. CDR3 residues: CASSASPEQFF. The CDR3 DNA sequence: TGTGCCAGCAGCGCAAGCCCCGAGCAGTTCTTC.

This clonotype was counted between two and nine times. V and J are TRBV7-2 and TRBJ2-7; 10 positions match TRBD1. The CDR3 is made up of 14 amino acids. From germline, CDR1 is SGHTA and CDR2 FQGNSA. Trimming at V came to 4 bases and at J to 7 bases, leaving 7 bases not matched to a gene. This chain's CDR3 is CASSSRQGAWEQYF. The CDR3 DNA reads TGTGCCAGCAGCTCCCGACAGGGGGCGTGGGAGCAGTACTTC.

This clonotype was observed a handful of times. The chain joins TRBV7-9 to TRBJ2-3; no firm D call. CDR1 and CDR2 (germline): SEHNR, FQNEAQ (reference sequence). This CDR3 has 16 amino acids. Trimming cost V 1 base and J 2 bases, with 13 bases left between them. CDR3 sequence: CASSLGGGAFTDTQYF. CDR3 bases: TGTGCCAGCAGCTTAGGAGGCGGCGCGTTCACAGATACGCAGTATTTT.

There are a few counts of this clonotype. V usage is TRBV7-3 and J usage is TRBJ1-1; 10 nucleotides agree with TRBD1. CDR1 is SGHTA, CDR2 FQGTGA, per germline. The CDR3 spans 17 residues. Unmatched junction bases numbered 8, after V lost 3 bases and J lost 1 base. Here the CDR3 DNA reads TGTGCCAGCAGCTTGGCGAGGACAGGGGGGACGAACACTGAAGCTTTCTTT. This gives the protein CASSLARTGGTNTEAFF.

The chain is built from TRBV4-1 and TRBJ1-5; D remains unclear. CDR1 and CDR2 (germline): MGHRA, YSYEKL. The CDR3 is made up of 13 amino acids. V dropped 2 bases and J dropped 4 bases, with 6 bases sitting between them. The CDR3 nucleotides read TGCGCCAGCAGCCAAAGCGAAAATCAGCCCCAGCATTTT. It is translated as CASSQSENQPQHF.

This clonotype was seen a few times. This sequence joins TRBV20-1 and TRBJ2-7; possibly TRBD1 or TRBD2 for D (5 bases each). Germline V gene sequence: CDR1 DFQATT, CDR2 SNEGSKA (reference sequence). The CDR3 has 12 residues. The V end lost 5 bases, the J end lost 3 bases, and 11 bases lay between the germline ends. The CDR3 sequence: CSARDGYYEQYF. CDR3 DNA sequence: TGCAGTGCTCGGGACGGATACTACGAGCAGTACTTC.

There are a few counts of this clonotype. The V gene is TRBV12-3 or TRBV12-4, the J gene TRBJ2-7; D is perhaps TRBD2 (5 bases). CDR3 size: 13 residues. V shed 3 bases and J shed 9 bases, with 15 bases lying between them. For the CDR3, the DNA is TGTGCCAGCAGTTTGGGGAAGCGGACTGTGCAGTACTTC. Translating gives CASSLGKRTVQYF.

This clonotype turned up a few times. The chain carries TRBV2 and TRBJ2-1; 9 nucleotides align to TRBD2. CDR1 and CDR2 (germline): SNHLY, FYNNEI. CDR3 size: 13 residues. The CDR3 sequence: CGLRLAGHNEQFF. DNA for the CDR3: TGTGGCCTCCGCCTAGCGGGGCACAATGAGCAGTTCTTC.

This clonotype showed up just a few times. V gene TRBV7-2 combines with J gene TRBJ2-5, with 8 bases fitting TRBD1. V was pared by 0 bases and J by 5 bases, with 5 bases of the junction left unmatched. The CDR3 has 15 residues. Germline V CDR1 and CDR2: SGHTA, FQGNSA. The chain's CDR3 is CASSLAQGATETQYF. The CDR3 coding sequence is TGTGCCAGCAGCTTAGCGCAGGGGGCTACGGAGACCCAGTACTTC.

The chain combines TRBV20-1 with TRBJ2-7; tentative D call: TRBD2 (6 bases). CDR1 is DFQATT, CDR2 SNEGSKA, per germline (reference sequence). Trimming stripped 0 bases from V and 4 bases from J, with 7 bases between. This CDR3 is 12 amino acids long. The CDR3 nucleotides read TGCAGTGCTAGAGACGGGAGATACGAGCAGTACTTC. As protein: CSARDGRYEQYF.

CDR3: CASSRSVRETSGGASSYNEQFF. The CDR3 DNA reads as TGTGCCAGCAGCCGTTCTGTGCGTGAGACTAGCGGGGGGGCCAGCTCCTACAATGAGCAGTTCTTC. This chain links TRBV3-1 with TRBJ2-1; 14 bases agree with TRBD2. V lost 4 bases, J lost 0 bases, and 17 bases stayed unmatched. Germline values: CDR1 LGHDT, CDR2 YNNKEL (reference sequence). CDR3 length equals 22 residues.

The chain uses TRBV25-1 and TRBJ2-3; D may be TRBD2 (6 bases). CDR1 is MGHDK and CDR2 is SYGVNS in the germline V gene. This CDR3 comprises 15 residues. Trimming took 0 bases from V and 3 from J, leaving 10 bases between them. The CDR3 loop reads CASSEYAGLTDTQYF. CDR3 DNA sequence: TGTGCCAGCAGTGAATATGCGGGGTTAACAGATACGCAGTATTTT.

This clonotype showed up just a few times. The chain carries TRBV20-1 and TRBJ2-5, with TRBD2 matching 11 bases. The V and J ends lost 0 bases and 0 bases, in that order; junction bases with no gene match: 6. CDR1 and CDR2 from the germline V gene are DFQATT and SNEGSKA (reference sequence). The CDR3 has 17 residues. The CDR3 is CSARDPLLAGDQETQYF. CDR3 coding DNA: TGCAGTGCTAGAGATCCCCTACTAGCGGGGGACCAAGAGACCCAGTACTTC.

The rearrangement uses TRBV6-2 or TRBV6-3 and TRBJ2-5; D may be TRBD1 or TRBD2 (5 bases each). Germline V CDR1 and CDR2: MNHEY, SVGEGT. The V gene lost 2 bases and the J gene lost 7 bases, with 17 bases spanning the gap. The CDR3 is 15 amino acids. The CDR3 region is CASSYRIGLRGTQYF. CDR3 DNA sequence: TGTGCCAGCAGTTACCGCATCGGACTGAGGGGGACCCAGTACTTC.

The chain uses TRBV12-3 or TRBV12-4 and TRBJ2-3; 9 nucleotides agree with TRBD2. CDR3 size: 17 residues. The V and J ends lost 3 bases and 2 bases, in that order; junction bases with no gene match: 9. CDR3 nucleotides: TGTGCCAGCAGTTTGGGAGCGGGAGGTGGTTACACAGATACGCAGTATTTT. This sequence encodes CASSLGAGGGYTDTQYF.

This chain links TRBV12-3 or TRBV12-4 with TRBJ2-7; 7 positions agree with TRBD1. After removal of 8 bases from V and 0 bases from J, the junction contained 13 bases not matched to a gene. The CDR3 contains 16 residues. The CDR3 here is CASGTPRGLTSYEQYF. As DNA, the CDR3 is TGTGCCAGCGGAACCCCGAGGGGGCTCACCTCCTACGAGCAGTACTTC.

This clonotype was seen a handful of times. The chain combines TRBV7-2 with TRBJ2-7; D is ambiguous. CDR1 SGHTA and CDR2 FQGNSA come from the germline V gene. The CDR3 totals 14 residues. Trimming pared 3 bases from V and 5 bases from J, leaving 14 bases between. The CDR3 nucleotides are TGTGCCAGCAGCTTTTGGACGGGTGGGAACGAGCAGTACTTC. Translating it yields CASSFWTGGNEQYF.

J is TRBJ2-7 and V is TRBV6-5, with TRBD1 as a possible D gene (6 bases). This CDR3 is built from 15 residues. Germline loops: CDR1 MNHEY, CDR2 SVGAGI. Trimming stripped 0 bases from V and 7 bases from J, with 16 bases between. The DNA for the CDR3 is TGTGCCAGCAGTTACTCGAGGACAGCCGATTGGGAGCAGTACTTC. It yields the protein CASSYSRTADWEQYF.

The chain carries TRBV4-2 and TRBJ2-2, with 7 bases matching TRBD2. The CDR3 spans 16 residues. CDR1 LGHNA and CDR2 YNFKEQ come from the germline V gene. V lost 1 base to trimming and J lost 4 bases; unmatched junction nucleotides: 6. CDR3 bases: TGTGCCAGCAGCCAAGCTCGTGGGAGGGGCACCGGGGAGCTGTTTTTT. This gives the protein CASSQARGRGTGELFF.

The V and J genes are TRBV3-1 and TRBJ2-5; 10 bases map to TRBD2. Germline CDR1 is LGHDT and CDR2 is YNNKEL (reference sequence). The CDR3 spans 14 residues. V dropped 4 bases and J dropped 5; count of bases not matched to a gene: 4. The CDR3 loop reads CASSPGLAWETQYF. The CDR3 DNA follows: TGTGCCAGCAGCCCGGGACTAGCGTGGGAGACCCAGTACTTC.